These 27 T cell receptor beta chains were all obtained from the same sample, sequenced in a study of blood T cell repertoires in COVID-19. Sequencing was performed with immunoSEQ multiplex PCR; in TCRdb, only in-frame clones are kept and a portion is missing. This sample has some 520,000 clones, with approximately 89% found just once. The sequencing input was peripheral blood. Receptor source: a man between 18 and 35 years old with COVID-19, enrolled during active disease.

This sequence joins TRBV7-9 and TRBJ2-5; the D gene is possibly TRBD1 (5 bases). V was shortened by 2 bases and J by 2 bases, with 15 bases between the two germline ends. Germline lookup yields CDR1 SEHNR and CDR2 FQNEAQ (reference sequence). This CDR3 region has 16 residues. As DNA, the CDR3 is TGTGCCAGCAGCTTATTTAGTGGGGCTCTACAAGAGACCCAGTACTTC. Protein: CASSLFSGALQETQYF.

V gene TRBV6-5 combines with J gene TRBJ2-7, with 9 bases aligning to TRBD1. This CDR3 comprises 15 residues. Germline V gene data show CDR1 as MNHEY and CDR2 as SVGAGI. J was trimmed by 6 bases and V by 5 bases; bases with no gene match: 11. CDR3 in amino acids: CASSPLGQGGREQYF. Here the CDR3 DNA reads TGTGCCAGCAGTCCCCTGGGACAGGGCGGGCGCGAGCAGTACTTC.

The CDR3 coding sequence is TGTGCCACCAGGGGGTCAGGGGTGGAGACCCAGTACTTC. Protein: CATRGSGVETQYF. The V gene is TRBV15, the J gene TRBJ2-5; D might be TRBD1 (6 bases). Germline CDR1 is LNHNV and CDR2 is YYDKDF (reference sequence). There are 13 residues in the CDR3. Deletions cut 6 bases from V and 5 bases from J, with 13 bases between.

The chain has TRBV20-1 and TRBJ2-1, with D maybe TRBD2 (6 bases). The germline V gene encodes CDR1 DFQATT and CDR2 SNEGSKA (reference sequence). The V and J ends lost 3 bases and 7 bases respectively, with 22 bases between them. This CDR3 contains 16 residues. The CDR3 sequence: CSASRDSGRFWNEQFF. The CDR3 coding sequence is TGCAGTGCTAGTAGGGATAGTGGGAGGTTTTGGAATGAGCAGTTCTTC.

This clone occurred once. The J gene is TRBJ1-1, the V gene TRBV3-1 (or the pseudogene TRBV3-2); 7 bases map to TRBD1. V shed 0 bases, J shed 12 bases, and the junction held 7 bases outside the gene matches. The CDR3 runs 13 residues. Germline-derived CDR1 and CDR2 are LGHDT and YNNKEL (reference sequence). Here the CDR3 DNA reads TGTGCCAGCAGCCAAGATCATGACAGGGCTTCTTTCTTT. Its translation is CASSQDHDRASFF.

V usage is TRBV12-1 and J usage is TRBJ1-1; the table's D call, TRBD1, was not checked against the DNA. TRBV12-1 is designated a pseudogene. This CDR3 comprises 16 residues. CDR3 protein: CASSSLTGLVKTEAFF. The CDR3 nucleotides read TGTGCCAGCAGCTCGCTGACAGGGCTGGTAAAGACTGAAGCTTTCTTT.

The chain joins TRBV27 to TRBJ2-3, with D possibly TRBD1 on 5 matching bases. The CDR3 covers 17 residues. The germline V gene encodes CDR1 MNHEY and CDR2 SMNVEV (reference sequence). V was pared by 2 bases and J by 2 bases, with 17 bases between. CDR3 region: CASSLRGTGTFTDTQYF. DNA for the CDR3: TGTGCCAGCAGTTTAAGGGGAACAGGAACCTTCACAGATACGCAGTATTTT.

CDR3 sequence (DNA): TGCGCCAGCAGCCATCCCGGGACAGGAATGGTCTACGAGCAGTACTTC. This gives the protein CASSHPGTGMVYEQYF. This chain joins TRBV4-1 and TRBJ2-7; TRBD1 matches at 8 bases. The length of the CDR3 is 16 residues. In germline, CDR1 is MGHRA, CDR2 YSYEKL. Germline trimming cut 3 bases from V and 3 bases from J; bases unmatched to any gene: 10.

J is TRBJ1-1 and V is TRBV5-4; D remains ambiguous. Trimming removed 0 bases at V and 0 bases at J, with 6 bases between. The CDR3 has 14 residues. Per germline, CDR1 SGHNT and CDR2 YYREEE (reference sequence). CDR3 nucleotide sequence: TGTGCCAGCAGCTTGGGTAGCCTGAACACTGAAGCTTTCTTT. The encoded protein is CASSLGSLNTEAFF.

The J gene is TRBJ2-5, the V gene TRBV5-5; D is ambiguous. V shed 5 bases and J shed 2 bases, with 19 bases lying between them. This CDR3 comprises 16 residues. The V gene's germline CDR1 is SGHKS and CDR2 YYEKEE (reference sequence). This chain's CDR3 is CASSDGTAETQETQYF. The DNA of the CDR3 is TGTGCCAGCAGTGATGGAACAGCCGAAACACAAGAGACCCAGTACTTC. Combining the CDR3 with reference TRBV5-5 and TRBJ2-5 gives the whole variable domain DAGVTQSPTHLIKTRGQQVTLRCSPISGHKSVSWYQQVLGQGPQFIFQYYEKEERGRGNFPDRFSARQFPNYSSELNVNALLLGDSALYLCASSDGTAETQETQYFGPGTRLLVL.

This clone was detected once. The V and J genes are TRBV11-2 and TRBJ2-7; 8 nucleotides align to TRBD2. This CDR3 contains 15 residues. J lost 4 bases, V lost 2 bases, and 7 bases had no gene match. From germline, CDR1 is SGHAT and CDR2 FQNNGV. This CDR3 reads CASSLRRAGVYEQYF. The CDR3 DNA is TGTGCCAGCAGCTTAAGGCGAGCGGGGGTTTACGAGCAGTACTTC.

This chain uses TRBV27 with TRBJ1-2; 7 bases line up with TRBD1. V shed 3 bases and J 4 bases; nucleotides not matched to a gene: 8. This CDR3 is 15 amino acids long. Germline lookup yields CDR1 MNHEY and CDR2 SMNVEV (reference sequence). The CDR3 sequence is CASSFSRGLAYGYTF. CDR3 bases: TGTGCCAGCAGTTTCAGTAGGGGGCTGGCCTATGGCTACACCTTC.

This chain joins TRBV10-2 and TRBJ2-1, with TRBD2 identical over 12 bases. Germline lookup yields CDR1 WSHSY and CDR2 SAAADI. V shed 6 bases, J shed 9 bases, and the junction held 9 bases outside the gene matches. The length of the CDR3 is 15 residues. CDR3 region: CASSLLAGGGGEQFF. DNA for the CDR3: TGCGCCAGCAGCTTACTAGCGGGAGGTGGGGGTGAGCAGTTCTTC.

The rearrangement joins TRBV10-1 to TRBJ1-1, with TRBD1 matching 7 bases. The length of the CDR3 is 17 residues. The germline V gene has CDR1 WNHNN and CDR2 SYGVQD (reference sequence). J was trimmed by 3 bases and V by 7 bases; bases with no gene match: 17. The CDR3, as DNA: TGCGCCAGCATTCAAGGGTGCAGGGGGAGACTTGACACTGAAGCTTTCTTT. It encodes CASIQGCRGRLDTEAFF.

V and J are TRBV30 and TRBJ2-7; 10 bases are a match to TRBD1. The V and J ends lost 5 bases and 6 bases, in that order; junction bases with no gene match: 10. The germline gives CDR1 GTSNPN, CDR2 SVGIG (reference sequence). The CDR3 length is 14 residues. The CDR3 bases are TGTGCCTGGGCCCCGGGGACAGGGGTGGGCGAGCAGTACTTC. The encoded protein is CAWAPGTGVGEQYF.

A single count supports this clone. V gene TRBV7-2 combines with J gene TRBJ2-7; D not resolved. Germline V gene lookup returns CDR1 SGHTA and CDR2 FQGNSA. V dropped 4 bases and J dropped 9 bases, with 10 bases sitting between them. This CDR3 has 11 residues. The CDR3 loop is CASSSNRWQYF. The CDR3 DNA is TGTGCCAGCAGCTCGAACCGGTGGCAGTACTTC.

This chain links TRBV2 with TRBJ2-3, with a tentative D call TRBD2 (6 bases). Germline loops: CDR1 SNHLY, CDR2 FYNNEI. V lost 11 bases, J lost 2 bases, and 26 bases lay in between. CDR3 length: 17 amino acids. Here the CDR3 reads CAARRGSRDSNTDTQYF. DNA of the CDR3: TGTGCCGCCCGCCGTGGGTCGCGGGACTCAAACACAGATACGCAGTATTTT.

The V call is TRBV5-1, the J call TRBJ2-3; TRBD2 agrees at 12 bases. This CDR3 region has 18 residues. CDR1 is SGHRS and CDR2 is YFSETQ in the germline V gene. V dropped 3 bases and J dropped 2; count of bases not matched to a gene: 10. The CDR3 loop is CASSSTSGGPVLTDTQYF. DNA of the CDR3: TGCGCCAGCAGCTCTACTAGCGGGGGGCCGGTTCTCACAGATACGCAGTATTTT.

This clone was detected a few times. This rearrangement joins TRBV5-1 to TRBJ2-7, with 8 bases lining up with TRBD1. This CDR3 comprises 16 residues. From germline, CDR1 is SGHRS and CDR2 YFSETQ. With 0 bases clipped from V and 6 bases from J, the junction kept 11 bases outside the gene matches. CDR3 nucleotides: TGCGCCAGCAGCTTGGATCCGGGACAGGCTAGTGGCGAGCAGTACTTC. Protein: CASSLDPGQASGEQYF.

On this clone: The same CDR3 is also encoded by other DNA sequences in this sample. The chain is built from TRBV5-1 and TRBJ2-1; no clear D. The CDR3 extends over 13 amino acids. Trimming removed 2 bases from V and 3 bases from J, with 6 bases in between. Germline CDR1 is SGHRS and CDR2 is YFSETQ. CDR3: CASSFGSYNEQFF. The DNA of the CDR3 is TGCGCCAGCAGCTTTGGCAGCTACAATGAGCAGTTCTTC.

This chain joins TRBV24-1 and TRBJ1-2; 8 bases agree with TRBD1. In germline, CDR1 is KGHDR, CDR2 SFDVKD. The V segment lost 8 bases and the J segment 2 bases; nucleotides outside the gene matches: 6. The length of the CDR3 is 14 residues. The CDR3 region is CATNPGQGNYGYTF. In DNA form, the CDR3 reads TGTGCCACCAACCCTGGACAGGGAAACTATGGCTACACCTTC.

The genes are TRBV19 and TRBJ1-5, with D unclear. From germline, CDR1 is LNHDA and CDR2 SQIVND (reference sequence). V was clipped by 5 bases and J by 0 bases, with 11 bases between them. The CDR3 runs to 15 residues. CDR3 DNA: TGTGCCAGTAGTCCCGGGTCTTCTAGCAATCAGCCCCAGCATTTT. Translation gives CASSPGSSSNQPQHF.

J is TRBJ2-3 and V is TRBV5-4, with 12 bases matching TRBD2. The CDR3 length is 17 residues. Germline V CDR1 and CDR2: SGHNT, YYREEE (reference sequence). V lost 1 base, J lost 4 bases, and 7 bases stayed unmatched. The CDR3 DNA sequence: TGTGCCAGCAGCTTGTATAGACTAGCGGGAGTCCCAGATACGCAGTATTTT. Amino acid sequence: CASSLYRLAGVPDTQYF.

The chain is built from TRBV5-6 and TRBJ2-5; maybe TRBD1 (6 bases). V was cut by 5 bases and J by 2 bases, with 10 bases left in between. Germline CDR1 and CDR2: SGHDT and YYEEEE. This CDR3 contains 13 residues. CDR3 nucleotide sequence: TGTGCCAGCAGTCGGGACACGCAAGAGACCCAGTACTTC. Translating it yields CASSRDTQETQYF.

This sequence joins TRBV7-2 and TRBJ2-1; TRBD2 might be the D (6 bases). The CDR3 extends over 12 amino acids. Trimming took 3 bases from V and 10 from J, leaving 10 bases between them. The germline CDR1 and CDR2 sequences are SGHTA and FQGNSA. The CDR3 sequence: CASSFRESEQFF. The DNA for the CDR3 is TGTGCCAGCAGCTTCCGGGAGTCCGAGCAGTTCTTC.

CDR3 in amino acids: CASSSSLPGGQSYNEQFF. CDR3 bases: TGTGCCAGCAGCTCATCTCTCCCGGGGGGGCAATCCTACAATGAGCAGTTCTTC. The chain carries TRBV11-2 and TRBJ2-1; 8 bases are shared with TRBD2. This CDR3 region has 18 residues. V shed 4 bases and J 1 base; nucleotides not matched to a gene: 12. The germline V gene has CDR1 SGHAT and CDR2 FQNNGV.

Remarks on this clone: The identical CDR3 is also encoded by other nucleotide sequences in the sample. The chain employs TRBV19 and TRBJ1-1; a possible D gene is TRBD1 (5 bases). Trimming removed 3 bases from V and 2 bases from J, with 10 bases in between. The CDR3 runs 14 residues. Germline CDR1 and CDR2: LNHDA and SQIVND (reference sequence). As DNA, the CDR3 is TGTGCCAGTAGTATTCAGGGTGGCAACACTGAAGCTTTCTTT. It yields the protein CASSIQGGNTEAFF.